Listed below are T cell receptor beta chains from one sample, sequenced in a study of tumor and adjacent non-tumor tissue in lung cancer. TCRdb independently ran MiXCR on the multiplex PCR reads; one entry per CDR3 protein. In the table there are 90,000 to 120,000 distinct CDR3 sequences, roughly two thirds of which are singletons. The specimen sequenced was distant non-tumor lung tissue. The receptors were gathered from a man younger than 40 with non-small cell lung cancer. The CDR3 runs from the conserved cysteine through the conserved F or W. A D gene is named only where the DNA matches it firmly. Where a row states a size, it is once, few, many or the class of an expanded clone; other rows omit it.

v_gene: TRBV5-1
j_gene: TRBJ2-2
d_gene: -
abundance: -
CDR3aa: CASSLVRRDTGELFF
CDR3nt: TGCGCCAGCAGCTTGGTTAGGAGAGACACCGGGGAGCTGTTTTTT

v_gene: TRBV4-1
j_gene: TRBJ2-5
d_gene: -
abundance: -
CDR3aa: CASIRDGGKETQYF
CDR3nt: TGCGCCAGCATCCGTGACGGGGGAAAAGAGACCCAGTACTTC

v_gene: TRBV11-3
j_gene: TRBJ2-7
d_gene: -
abundance: once
CDR3aa: CASSLWLAREESYEQYF
CDR3nt: TGTGCCAGCAGCTTGTGGCTAGCGCGAGAAGAATCGTACGAGCAGTACTTC

v_gene: TRBV29-1
j_gene: TRBJ2-2
d_gene: -
abundance: many
CDR3aa: CSVEDRLRGAGELFF
CDR3nt: TGCAGCGTTGAAGATCGGCTTCGAGGAGCCGGGGAGCTGTTTTTT

v_gene: TRBV29-1
j_gene: TRBJ1-2
d_gene: -
abundance: -
CDR3aa: CSVDVAWVILGGYTF
CDR3nt: TGTAGCGTTGATGTGGCATGGGTGATCCTGGGAGGCTACACCTTC

v_gene: TRBV30
j_gene: TRBJ2-4
d_gene: -
abundance: few
CDR3aa: CAWSVLGAQGGKNIQYF
CDR3nt: TGTGCCTGGAGTGTACTGGGGGCCCAAGGGGGCAAAAACATTCAGTACTTC

v_gene: TRBV20-1
j_gene: TRBJ1-6
d_gene: -
abundance: many
CDR3aa: CSARDAPGSPLHF
CDR3nt: TGCAGTGCCAGGGACGCCCCGGGTTCACCCCTCCACTTT

v_gene: TRBV14
j_gene: TRBJ1-5
d_gene: -
abundance: -
CDR3aa: CASSQVGNSNQPQHF
CDR3nt: TGTGCCAGTAGCCAAGTGGGTAATAGCAATCAGCCCCAGCATTTT

v_gene: TRBV6-1
j_gene: TRBJ2-6
d_gene: TRBD1
abundance: many
CDR3aa: CASQTGSGANVLTF
CDR3nt: TGTGCCAGCCAGACAGGGTCTGGGGCCAACGTCCTGACTTTC

v_gene: TRBV20-1
j_gene: TRBJ1-6
d_gene: TRBD1
abundance: many
CDR3aa: CSARTGGSPLHF
CDR3nt: TGCAGTGCCCGGACAGGGGGTTCACCCCTCCACTTT

v_gene: TRBV12-3/TRBV12-4
j_gene: TRBJ2-1
d_gene: TRBD2
abundance: -
CDR3aa: CASGPGLAGDNEQFF
CDR3nt: TGTGCCAGCGGTCCCGGACTAGCGGGAGATAATGAGCAGTTCTTC

v_gene: TRBV20-1
j_gene: TRBJ1-5
d_gene: -
abundance: -
CDR3aa: CTARGSTDSNRPQHF
CDR3nt: TGCACTGCTAGAGGGTCGACAGATAGCAATCGGCCCCAGCATTTT

v_gene: TRBV4-2
j_gene: TRBJ1-2
d_gene: -
abundance: -
CDR3aa: CASMGGTYGYTF
CDR3nt: TGTGCCAGCATGGGGGGAACCTATGGCTACACGTTC

v_gene: TRBV4-1
j_gene: TRBJ1-1
d_gene: TRBD1
abundance: -
CDR3aa: CASDQDRVNTEAFF
CDR3nt: TGCGCCAGCGACCAAGACAGGGTGAACACTGAAGCTTTCTTT

v_gene: TRBV12-3/TRBV12-4
j_gene: TRBJ2-4
d_gene: -
abundance: -
CDR3aa: CASGPIGIAKNIQYF
CDR3nt: TGTGCCAGCGGGCCAATAGGGATAGCCAAAAACATTCAGTACTTC

v_gene: TRBV11-2
j_gene: TRBJ2-3
d_gene: -
abundance: once
CDR3aa: CASSLAEGRVNTQYF
CDR3nt: TGTGCCAGCAGCTTAGCTGAGGGCCGGGTAAATACGCAGTATTTT

v_gene: TRBV6-5
j_gene: TRBJ2-7
d_gene: TRBD2
abundance: many
CDR3aa: CASSEGTNYEQYF
CDR3nt: TGTGCCAGCAGTGAAGGGACTAACTACGAGCAGTACTTC

v_gene: TRBV20-1
j_gene: TRBJ1-6
d_gene: -
abundance: few
CDR3aa: CSARGPEGEYYNSPLHF
CDR3nt: TGCAGTGCTAGGGGACCGGAGGGGGAGTATTATAATTCACCCCTCCACTTT

v_gene: TRBV20-1
j_gene: TRBJ1-1
d_gene: -
abundance: once
CDR3aa: CSARDWPTEAFF
CDR3nt: TGCAGCGCTAGAGATTGGCCTACTGAAGCTTTCTTT

v_gene: TRBV11-2
j_gene: TRBJ2-1
d_gene: -
abundance: once
CDR3aa: CTSSPLDEQFF
CDR3nt: TGTACCAGTAGCCCTTTGGATGAGCAGTTCTTC

v_gene: TRBV29-1
j_gene: TRBJ2-7
d_gene: TRBD2
abundance: -
CDR3aa: CSGDSWTSSYEQYF
CDR3nt: TGCAGCGGTGACTCCTGGACTAGTTCTTACGAGCAGTACTTC

v_gene: TRBV20-1
j_gene: TRBJ2-1
d_gene: TRBD2
abundance: -
CDR3aa: CSARTGSGDYTEQFF
CDR3nt: TGCAGTGCTAGAACGGGAAGCGGGGACTACACTGAGCAGTTCTTC

v_gene: TRBV11-1
j_gene: TRBJ1-1
d_gene: -
abundance: once
CDR3aa: CAGSGQPDTGAFF
CDR3nt: TGTGCCGGCAGTGGACAGCCCGACACTGGAGCTTTCTTT

v_gene: TRBV4-3
j_gene: TRBJ2-7
d_gene: -
abundance: -
CDR3aa: CASSPQGLAGTGTYEQYF
CDR3nt: TGCGCCAGCAGCCCTCAAGGGCTAGCGGGGACAGGAACCTACGAGCAGTACTTC

v_gene: TRBV29-1
j_gene: TRBJ2-5
d_gene: -
abundance: few
CDR3aa: CSVDAGTEGREAQYF
CDR3nt: TGCAGCGTAGACGCCGGGACAGAGGGCCGGGAGGCCCAGTACTTC

v_gene: TRBV24-1
j_gene: TRBJ1-1
d_gene: -
abundance: -
CDR3aa: CATSIGREALF
CDR3nt: TGTGCCACCAGTATAGGCAGAGAAGCTCTCTTT

v_gene: TRBV7-2
j_gene: TRBJ1-1
d_gene: -
abundance: -
CDR3aa: CDSSQQGATEAFF
CDR3nt: TGTGACAGCAGTCAACAGGGAGCCACTGAAGCTTTCTTT

v_gene: TRBV11-2
j_gene: TRBJ2-1
d_gene: -
abundance: large
CDR3aa: CASSLDREDEQFF
CDR3nt: TGTGCCAGCAGCTTAGACAGGGAGGATGAGCAGTTCTTC

v_gene: TRBV6-5
j_gene: TRBJ1-1
d_gene: -
abundance: -
CDR3aa: CASSQGAATEASF
CDR3nt: TGTGCCAGCAGTCAGGGTGCGGCCACTGAAGCTTCCTTT

v_gene: TRBV20-1
j_gene: TRBJ2-1
d_gene: -
abundance: -
CDR3aa: CSARDYSTYNEQHF
CDR3nt: TGCAGTGCTAGAGATTACAGTACCTACAATGAGCAGCACTTC

v_gene: TRBV4-3
j_gene: TRBJ2-1
d_gene: -
abundance: -
CDR3aa: CASGQGAGRYNGQFF
CDR3nt: TGCGCCAGCGGCCAAGGGGCAGGGAGATACAATGGGCAGTTCTTC

v_gene: TRBV29-1
j_gene: TRBJ2-7
d_gene: TRBD1
abundance: many
CDR3aa: CSVLGQGAYEQYF
CDR3nt: TGCAGCGTCCTCGGACAGGGGGCCTACGAGCAGTACTTC

v_gene: TRBV11-2
j_gene: TRBJ2-7
d_gene: -
abundance: -
CDR3aa: CASSLSTGIYF
CDR3nt: TGTGCCAGCAGCTTAAGTACGGGGATATACTTC

v_gene: TRBV11-1
j_gene: TRBJ1-1
d_gene: -
abundance: -
CDR3aa: CTSSWTVMITEALF
CDR3nt: TGTACCAGTAGCTGGACAGTTATGATCACTGAAGCTCTCTTT

v_gene: TRBV12-3/TRBV12-4
j_gene: TRBJ1-4
d_gene: -
abundance: -
CDR3aa: CASSSVLGYDEKLFF
CDR3nt: TGTGCCAGCAGTTCAGTCTTGGGGTACGATGAAAAACTGTTTTTT

v_gene: TRBV6-2/TRBV6-3
j_gene: TRBJ2-1
d_gene: TRBD2
abundance: -
CDR3aa: CPSLPGLEGYNEQFF
CDR3nt: TGTCCCAGCCTACCGGGACTAGAGGGGTATAATGAGCAGTTCTTC

v_gene: TRBV20-1
j_gene: TRBJ1-2
d_gene: -
abundance: -
CDR3aa: CSTQVGVNSYTF
CDR3nt: TGCAGTACTCAGGTGGGAGTGAACAGCTACACCTTC

v_gene: TRBV20-1
j_gene: TRBJ1-2
d_gene: -
abundance: -
CDR3aa: CSASLGTRSYTF
CDR3nt: TGCAGTGCTAGTTTGGGGACGCGGAGCTACACCTTC